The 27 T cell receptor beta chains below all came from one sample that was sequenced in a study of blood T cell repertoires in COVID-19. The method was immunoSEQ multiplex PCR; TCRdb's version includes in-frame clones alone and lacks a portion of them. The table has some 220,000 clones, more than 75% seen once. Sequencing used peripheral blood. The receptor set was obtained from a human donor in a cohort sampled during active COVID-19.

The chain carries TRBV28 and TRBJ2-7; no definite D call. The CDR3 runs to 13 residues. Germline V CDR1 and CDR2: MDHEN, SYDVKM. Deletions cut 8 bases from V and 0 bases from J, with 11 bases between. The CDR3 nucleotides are TGTGCCAGCCGCAGGCCCAGCTCCTACGAGCAGTACTTC. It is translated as CASRRPSSYEQYF.

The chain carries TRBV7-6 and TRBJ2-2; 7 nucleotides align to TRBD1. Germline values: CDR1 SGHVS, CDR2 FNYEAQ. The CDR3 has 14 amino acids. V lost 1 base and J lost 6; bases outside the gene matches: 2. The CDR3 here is CASSLGQGAGELFF. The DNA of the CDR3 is TGTGCCAGCAGCTTAGGACAGGGCGCCGGGGAGCTGTTTTTT.

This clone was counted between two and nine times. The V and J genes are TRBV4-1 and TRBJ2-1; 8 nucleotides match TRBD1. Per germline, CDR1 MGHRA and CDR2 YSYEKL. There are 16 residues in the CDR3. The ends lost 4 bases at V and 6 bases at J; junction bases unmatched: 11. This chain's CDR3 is CASSLRDRPLINEQFF. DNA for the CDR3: TGCGCCAGCAGCCTCCGGGACAGGCCCTTGATCAATGAGCAGTTCTTC.

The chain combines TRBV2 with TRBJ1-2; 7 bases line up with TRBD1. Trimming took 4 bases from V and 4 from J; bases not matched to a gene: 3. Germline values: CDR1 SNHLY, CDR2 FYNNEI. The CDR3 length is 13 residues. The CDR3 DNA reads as TGTGCCAGCAGTGGGGACAGTTTCTATGGCTACACCTTC. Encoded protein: CASSGDSFYGYTF. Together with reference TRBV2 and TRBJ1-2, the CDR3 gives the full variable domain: EPEVTQTPSHQVTQMGQEVILRCVPISNHLYFYWYRQILGQKVEFLVSFYNNEISEKSEIFDDQFSVERPDGSNFTLKIRSTKLEDSAMYFCASSGDSFYGYTFGSGTRLTVV.

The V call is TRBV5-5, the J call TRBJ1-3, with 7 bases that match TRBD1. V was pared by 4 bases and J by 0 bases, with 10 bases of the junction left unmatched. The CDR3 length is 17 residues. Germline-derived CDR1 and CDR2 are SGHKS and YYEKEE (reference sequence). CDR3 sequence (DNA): TGTGCCAGCAGCCGGGTGGGAAGGGGGCACTCTGGAAACACCATATATTTT. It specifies CASSRVGRGHSGNTIYF.

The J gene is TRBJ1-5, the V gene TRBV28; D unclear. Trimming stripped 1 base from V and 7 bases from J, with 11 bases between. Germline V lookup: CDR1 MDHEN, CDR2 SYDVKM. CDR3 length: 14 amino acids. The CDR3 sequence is CASSLFRGGQPQHF. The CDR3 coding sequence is TGTGCCAGCAGTTTATTCCGGGGAGGACAGCCCCAGCATTTT.

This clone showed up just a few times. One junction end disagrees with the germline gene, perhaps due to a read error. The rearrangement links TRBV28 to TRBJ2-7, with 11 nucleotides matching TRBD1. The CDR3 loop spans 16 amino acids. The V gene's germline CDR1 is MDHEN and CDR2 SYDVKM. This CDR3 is CASSPPWGQGDDPVNF. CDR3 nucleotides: TGTGCCAGCAGCCCTCCGTGGGGACAGGGGGATGATCCCGTGAACTTC.

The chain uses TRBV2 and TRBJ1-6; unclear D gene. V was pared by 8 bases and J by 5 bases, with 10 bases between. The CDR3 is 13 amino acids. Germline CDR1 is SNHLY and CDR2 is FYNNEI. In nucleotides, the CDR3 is TGTGCCAGCTGGCCAGATAATAATTCACCCCTCCACTTT. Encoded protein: CASWPDNNSPLHF. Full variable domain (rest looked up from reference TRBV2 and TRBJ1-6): EPEVTQTPSHQVTQMGQEVILRCVPISNHLYFYWYRQILGQKVEFLVSFYNNEISEKSEIFDDQFSVERPDGSNFTLKIRSTKLEDSAMYFCASWPDNNSPLHFGNGTRLTVT.

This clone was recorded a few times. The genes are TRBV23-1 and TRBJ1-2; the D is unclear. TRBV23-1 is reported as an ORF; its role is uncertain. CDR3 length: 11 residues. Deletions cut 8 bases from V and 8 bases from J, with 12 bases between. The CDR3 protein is CASPPSRGYTF. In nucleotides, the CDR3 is TGCGCCAGCCCCCCCTCGCGGGGCTACACCTTC.

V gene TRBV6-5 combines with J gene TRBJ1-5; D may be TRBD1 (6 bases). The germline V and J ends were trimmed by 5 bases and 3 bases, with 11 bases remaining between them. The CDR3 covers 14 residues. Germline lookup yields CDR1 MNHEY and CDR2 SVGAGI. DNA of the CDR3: TGTGCCAGCAGTCCGAGGACAGCCAATCAGCCCCAGCATTTT. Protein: CASSPRTANQPQHF.

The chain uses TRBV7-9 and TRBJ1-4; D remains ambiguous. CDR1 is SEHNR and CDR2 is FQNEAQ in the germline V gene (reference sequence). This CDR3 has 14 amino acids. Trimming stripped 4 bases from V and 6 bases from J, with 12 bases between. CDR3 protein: CASSSTSADEKLFF. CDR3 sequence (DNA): TGTGCCAGCAGCTCGACCTCCGCGGATGAAAAACTGTTTTTT.

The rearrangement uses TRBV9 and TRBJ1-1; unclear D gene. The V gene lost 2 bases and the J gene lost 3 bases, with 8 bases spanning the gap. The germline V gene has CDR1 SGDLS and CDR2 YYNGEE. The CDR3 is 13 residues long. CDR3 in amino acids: CASSVNLDTEAFF. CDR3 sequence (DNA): TGTGCCAGCAGCGTCAATTTAGACACTGAAGCTTTCTTT.

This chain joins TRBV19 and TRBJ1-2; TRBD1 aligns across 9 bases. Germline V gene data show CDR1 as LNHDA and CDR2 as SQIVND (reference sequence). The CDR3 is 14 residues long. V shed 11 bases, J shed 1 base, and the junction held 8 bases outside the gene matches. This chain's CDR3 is CASQGAYSNYGYTF. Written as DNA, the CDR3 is TGTGCCTCACAGGGGGCCTATAGTAACTATGGCTACACCTTC.

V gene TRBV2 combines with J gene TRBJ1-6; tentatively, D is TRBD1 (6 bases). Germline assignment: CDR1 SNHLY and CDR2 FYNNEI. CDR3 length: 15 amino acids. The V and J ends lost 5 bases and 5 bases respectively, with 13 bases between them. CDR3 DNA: TGTGCCAGCAGTCAAGGACAGCCAGATAATTCACCCCTCCACTTT. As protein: CASSQGQPDNSPLHF.

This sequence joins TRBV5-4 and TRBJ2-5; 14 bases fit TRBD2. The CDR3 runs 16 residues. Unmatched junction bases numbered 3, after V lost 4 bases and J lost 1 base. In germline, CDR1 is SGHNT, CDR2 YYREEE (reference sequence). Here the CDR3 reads CASSGTSGGSQETQYF. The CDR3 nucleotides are TGTGCCAGCAGCGGGACTAGCGGGGGCTCCCAAGAGACCCAGTACTTC.

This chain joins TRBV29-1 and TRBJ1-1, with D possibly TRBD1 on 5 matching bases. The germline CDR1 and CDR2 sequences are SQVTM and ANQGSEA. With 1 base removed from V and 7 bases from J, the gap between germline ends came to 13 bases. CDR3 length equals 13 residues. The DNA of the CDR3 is TGCAGCGTTGAAGCCAGGGCGCCTCTTGAAGCTTTCTTT. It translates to CSVEARAPLEAFF. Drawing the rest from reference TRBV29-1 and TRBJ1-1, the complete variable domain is SAVISQKPSRDICQRGTSLTIQCQVDSQVTMMFWYRQQPGQSLTLIATANQGSEATYESGFVIDKFPISRPNLTFSTLTVSNMSPEDSSIYLCSVEARAPLEAFFGQGTRLTVV.

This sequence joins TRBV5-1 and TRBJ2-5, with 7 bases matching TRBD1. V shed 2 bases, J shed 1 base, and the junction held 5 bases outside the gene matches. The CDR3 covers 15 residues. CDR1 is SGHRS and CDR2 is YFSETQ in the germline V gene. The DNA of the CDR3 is TGCGCCAGCAGCTTCGAGACAGGGAGCCAAGAGACCCAGTACTTC. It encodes CASSFETGSQETQYF.

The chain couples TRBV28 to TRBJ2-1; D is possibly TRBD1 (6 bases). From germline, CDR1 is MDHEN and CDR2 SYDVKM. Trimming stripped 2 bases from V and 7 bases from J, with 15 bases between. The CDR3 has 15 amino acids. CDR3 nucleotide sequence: TGTGCCAGCAGTTTAGTGTTGGGCAGGGGAAATGAGCAGTTCTTC. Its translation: CASSLVLGRGNEQFF.

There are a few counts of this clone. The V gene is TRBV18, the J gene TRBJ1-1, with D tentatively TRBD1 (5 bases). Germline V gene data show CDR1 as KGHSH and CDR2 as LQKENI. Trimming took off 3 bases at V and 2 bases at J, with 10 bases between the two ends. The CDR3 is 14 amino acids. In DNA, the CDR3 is TGTGCCAGCTCACCTGCCGACAGAAACACTGAAGCTTTCTTT. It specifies CASSPADRNTEAFF.

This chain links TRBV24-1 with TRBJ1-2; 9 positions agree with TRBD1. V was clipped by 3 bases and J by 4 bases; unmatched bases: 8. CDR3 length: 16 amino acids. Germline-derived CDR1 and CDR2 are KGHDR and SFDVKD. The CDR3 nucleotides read TGTGCCACCAGTGATCCCCGGGACAGGGACCTCTATGGCTACACCTTC. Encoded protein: CATSDPRDRDLYGYTF.

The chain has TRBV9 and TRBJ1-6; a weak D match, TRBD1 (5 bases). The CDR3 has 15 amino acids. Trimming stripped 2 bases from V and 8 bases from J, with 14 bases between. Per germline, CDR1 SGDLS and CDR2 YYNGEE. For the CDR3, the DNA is TGTGCCAGCAGCGTTCGGGGGTCATTGGATTCACCCCTCCACTTT. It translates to CASSVRGSLDSPLHF.

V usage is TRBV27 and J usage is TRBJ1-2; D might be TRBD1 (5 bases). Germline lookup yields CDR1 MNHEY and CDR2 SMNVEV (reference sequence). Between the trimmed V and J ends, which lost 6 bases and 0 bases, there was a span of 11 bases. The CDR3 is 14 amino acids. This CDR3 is CASRGLAANYGYTF. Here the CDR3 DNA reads TGTGCCAGCAGGGGACTGGCGGCTAACTATGGCTACACCTTC.

In DNA form, the CDR3 reads TGTGCCAGCAGGGGGTACAGGGGTCAGACTGAAGCTTTCTTT. Its protein product is CASRGYRGQTEAFF. The chain carries TRBV7-9 and TRBJ1-1; 7 bases are a match to TRBD1. Germline V gives CDR1 SEHNR, CDR2 FQNEAQ (reference sequence). The CDR3 length is 14 residues. The ends lost 6 bases at V and 5 bases at J; junction bases unmatched: 9.

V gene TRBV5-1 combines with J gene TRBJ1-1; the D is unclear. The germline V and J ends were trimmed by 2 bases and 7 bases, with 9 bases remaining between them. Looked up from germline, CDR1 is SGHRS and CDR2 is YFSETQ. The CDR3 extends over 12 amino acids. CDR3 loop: CASSLTAGEAFF. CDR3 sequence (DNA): TGCGCCAGCAGCTTAACGGCGGGTGAAGCTTTCTTT. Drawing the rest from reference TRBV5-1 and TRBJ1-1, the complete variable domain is KAGVTQTPRYLIKTRGQQVTLSCSPISGHRSVSWYQQTPGQGLQFLFEYFSETQRNKGNFPGRFSGRQFSNSRSEMNVSTLELGDSALYLCASSLTAGEAFFGQGTRLTVV.

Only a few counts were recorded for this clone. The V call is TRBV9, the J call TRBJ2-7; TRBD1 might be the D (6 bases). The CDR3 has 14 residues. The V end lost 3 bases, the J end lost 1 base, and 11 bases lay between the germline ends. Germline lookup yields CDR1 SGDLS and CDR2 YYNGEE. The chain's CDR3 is CASSASGTSYEQYF. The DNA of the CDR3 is TGTGCCAGCAGCGCTTCCGGGACATCCTACGAGCAGTACTTC.

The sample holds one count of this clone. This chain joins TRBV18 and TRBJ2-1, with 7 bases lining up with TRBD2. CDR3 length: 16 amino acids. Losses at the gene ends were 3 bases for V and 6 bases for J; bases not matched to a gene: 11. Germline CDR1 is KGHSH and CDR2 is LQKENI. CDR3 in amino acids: CASSPSWGGSRNEQFF. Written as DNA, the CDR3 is TGTGCCAGCTCACCGAGTTGGGGGGGGAGCCGCAATGAGCAGTTCTTC.

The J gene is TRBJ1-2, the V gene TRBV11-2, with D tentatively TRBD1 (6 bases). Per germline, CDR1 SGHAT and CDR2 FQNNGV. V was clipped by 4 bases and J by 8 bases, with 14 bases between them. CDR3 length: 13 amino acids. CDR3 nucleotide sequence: TGTGCCAGCAGCTCCCAGCGGGGGGGCGGCTACACCTTC. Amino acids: CASSSQRGGGYTF.